These 2 T cell receptor beta chains share one sample of origin, sequenced in a study of shared clonotypes between healthy human individuals. The protocol was immunoSEQ multiplex PCR, while the TCRdb copy is restricted to in-frame clones and leaves out a portion. The sample has more than 2 million clones; almost 96% are singletons. The specimen sequenced was naive CD4+ T cells sorted from blood. Noted subset: CD45RA+ positively selected. All receptors come from a young man in good health.

This sequence joins TRBV9 and TRBJ2-1, with 14 bases aligning to TRBD2. The germline gives CDR1 SGDLS, CDR2 YYNGEE. V lost 3 bases to trimming and J lost 4 bases; unmatched junction nucleotides: 9. The CDR3 extends over 18 amino acids. CDR3 protein: CASSAWTSGGTQYNEQFF. The CDR3 coding sequence is TGTGCCAGCAGCGCGTGGACTAGCGGGGGGACTCAGTACAATGAGCAGTTCTTC.

The genes are TRBV19 and TRBJ1-6, with 9 nucleotides matching TRBD1. Germline assignment: CDR1 LNHDA and CDR2 SQIVND (reference sequence). This CDR3 has 16 residues. Trimming took 4 bases from V and 4 from J; bases not matched to a gene: 5. Written as DNA, the CDR3 is TGTGCCAGTAGTACCTGGGGACAGGGATATAATTCACCCCTCCACTTT. It specifies CASSTWGQGYNSPLHF. Combining the CDR3 with reference TRBV19 and TRBJ1-6 gives the whole variable domain DGGITQSPKYLFRKEGQNVTLSCEQNLNHDAMYWYRQDPGQGLRLIYYSQIVNDFQKGDIAEGYSVSREKKESFPLTVTSAQKNPTAFYLCASSTWGQGYNSPLHFGNGTRLTVT.